This section outlines one T cell receptor beta chain sequence together with its context. No antigen is known for it. The sample holds no much larger clone one base away, and base qualities are not on file. Taken from cysteine to phenylalanine, the CDR3 has 16 residues. Solely the CDR3 DNA is kept, with 48 bases framed from the first base. Cut back by 1 base and 0 bases, the V and J ends lie 12 bases apart. Per the germline V gene, SGHVS is the CDR1 and FNYEAQ is the CDR2. The data originate from a study of response to subunit inactivated influenza vaccine (dated by TCRdb to 2017 to 2018). Turning to the overall study: Deep quantitative T cell receptor repertoire profiling was used in the study to track responses to a trivalent subunit inactivated influenza vaccine.

To prepare the library, RT-PCR was applied. The instrument given in TCRdb is Illumina HiSeq 2500. TCRdb cleaned the public reads at Q25 with fastp, built clones with MiXCR and kept in-frame beta chains. Rows are combined by CDR3 protein, so each entry shows the most common genes and DNA. The sample table lists 500,000 to 550,000 distinct CDR3 sequences, 6.5% to 8% of them with a count of one. 10% to 15% of the sample rests with the top ten. Overall study results and their limits: The authors proposed that each seasonal influenza vaccination may bring in only a limited number of new T cells.

In this chain, TRBV7-6 is recombined with TRBJ2-5; no D gene is confidently identified. The material sequenced was PBMCs from blood, taken around 2 years after vaccination. This clonotype was sampled from a man aged 50-75 years who received an inactivated influenza vaccine. Donor details come from another sample of the same person, matched by shared clones. The nucleotides read TGTGCCAGCAGCTTAGGTCTCTCGACATACCAAGAGACCCAGTACTTC. Its protein reads: CASSLGLSTYQETQYF.